This T cell receptor beta chain was sequenced for a study of beta chain features in type 1 diabetes. With regard to this clone: What it binds is not known. Other nucleotide sequences from this sample produce the same CDR3.

Sequencing targeted expressed TCRB transcripts, as all isolated RNA had been reverse transcribed. Libraries were prepared by immunoSEQ multiplex PCR; TCRdb keeps only in-frame clonotypes and omits some of them. Of 160,000 or so clones in the sample, 63% were seen once. Study results and caveats: Moderate but significant shortening of TCRB CDR3s was recorded in all four CD4+ subsets from Type 1 diabetes patients.

The sample consisted of naive CD4+ T cells from blood. This receptor was obtained from a man aged 25 to 45 with type 1 diabetes.

DNA of the CDR3: TGTGCCAGCAGCCTTAGCGGGGGCACAGATACGCAGTATTTT. Its protein is CASSLSGGTDTQYF. This chain uses TRBV7-2 with TRBJ2-3; 8 bases line up with TRBD2. V shed 5 bases and J 1 base; nucleotides not matched to a gene: 2. The CDR3 is 14 residues long. The germline gives CDR1 SGHTA, CDR2 FQGNSA.